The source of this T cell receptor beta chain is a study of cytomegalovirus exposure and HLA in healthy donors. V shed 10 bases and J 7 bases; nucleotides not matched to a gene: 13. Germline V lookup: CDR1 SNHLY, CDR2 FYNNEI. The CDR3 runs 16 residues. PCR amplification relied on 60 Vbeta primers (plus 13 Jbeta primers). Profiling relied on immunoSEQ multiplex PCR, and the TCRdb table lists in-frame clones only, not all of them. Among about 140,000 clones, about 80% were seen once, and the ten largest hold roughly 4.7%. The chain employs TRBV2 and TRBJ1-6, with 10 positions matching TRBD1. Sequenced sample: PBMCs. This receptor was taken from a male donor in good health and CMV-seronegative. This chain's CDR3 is CATKGQGPVENSPLHF. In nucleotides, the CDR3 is TGTGCCACCAAGGGACAGGGGCCTGTAGAGAATTCACCCCTCCACTTT.